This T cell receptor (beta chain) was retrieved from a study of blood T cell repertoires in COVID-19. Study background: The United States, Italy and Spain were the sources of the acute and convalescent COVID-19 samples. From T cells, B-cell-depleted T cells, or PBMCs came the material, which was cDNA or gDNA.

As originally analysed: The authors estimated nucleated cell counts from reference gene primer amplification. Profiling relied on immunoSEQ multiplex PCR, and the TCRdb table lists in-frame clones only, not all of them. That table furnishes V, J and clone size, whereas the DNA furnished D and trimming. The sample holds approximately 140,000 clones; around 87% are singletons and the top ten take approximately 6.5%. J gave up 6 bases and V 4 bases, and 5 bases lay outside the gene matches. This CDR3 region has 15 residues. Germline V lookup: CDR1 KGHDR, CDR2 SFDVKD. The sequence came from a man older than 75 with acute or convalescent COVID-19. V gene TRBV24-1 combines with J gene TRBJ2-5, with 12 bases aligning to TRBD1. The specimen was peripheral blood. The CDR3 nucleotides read TGTGCCACCAGTGAGCCCGGGACAGGGGGCCAGACCCAGTACTTC. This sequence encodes CATSEPGTGGQTQYF.